The clone carrying this T cell receptor (beta chain) was seen ten or more times. The antigen is unknown. 5'RACE with constant-segment primers yielded barcoded, UMI-tagged TCR alpha and TCR beta cDNA libraries. MiXCR was run by TCRdb on the 5' RACE reads, yielding one entry per CDR3 protein. The sample includes 550,000 to 700,000 distinct CDR3 sequences, 17% of them seen just once. The data belong to a study of T-cell memory formation after mild COVID-19. Broader study findings: Specificity for SARS-CoV-2 was not confirmed among the second-wave clones peaking on day 37. Clones shrinking between day 15 and 85 showed a balanced CD4/CD8 split, and those that grew later tilted toward CD4+.

V trimming: 9 bases; J trimming: 1 base; junction bases outside the gene matches: 6. Germline assignment: CDR1 KGHSH and CDR2 LQKENI. The CDR3 is 14 residues long. The chain has TRBV18 and TRBJ2-1; 7 nucleotides agree with TRBD2. This receptor was identified in an adult woman who had mild COVID-19 (a few samples of this study predate the infection). Cell type and time point are not known. The sequencing input was PBMCs or a T cell subset sorted from them (not recorded which). The CDR3 sequence: CASSGGESYNEQFF. In DNA, the CDR3 is TGTGCCAGTTCGGGGGGAGAATCCTACAATGAGCAGTTCTTC.